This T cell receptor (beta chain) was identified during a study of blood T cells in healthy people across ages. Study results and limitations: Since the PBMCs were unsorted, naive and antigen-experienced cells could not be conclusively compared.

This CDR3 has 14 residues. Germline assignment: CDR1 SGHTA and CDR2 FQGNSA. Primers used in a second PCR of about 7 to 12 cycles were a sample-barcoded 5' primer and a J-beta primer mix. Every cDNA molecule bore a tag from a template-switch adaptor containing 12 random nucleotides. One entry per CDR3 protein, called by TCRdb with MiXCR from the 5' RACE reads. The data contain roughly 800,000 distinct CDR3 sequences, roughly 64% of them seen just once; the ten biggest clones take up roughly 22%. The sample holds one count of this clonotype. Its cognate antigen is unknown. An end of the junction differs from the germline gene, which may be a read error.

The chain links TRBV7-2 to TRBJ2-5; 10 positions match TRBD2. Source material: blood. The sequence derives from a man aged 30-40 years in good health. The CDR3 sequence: CASSYSGRAYEQHF. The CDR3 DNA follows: TGTGCCAGCAGCTACAGCGGGAGGGCCTACGAGCAGCACTTC. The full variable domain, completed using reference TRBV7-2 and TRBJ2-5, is GAGVSQSPSNKVTEKGKDVELRCDPISGHTALYWYRQSLGQGLEFLIYFQGNSAPDKSGLPSDRFSAERTGGSVSTLTIQRTQQEDSAVYLCASSYSGRAYEQHFGPGTRLLVL.